This section outlines one T cell receptor (beta chain) sequence together with its context. Its target is not known. Sequencing was performed with immunoSEQ multiplex PCR; in TCRdb, only in-frame clones are kept and a portion is missing. The sample records roughly 160,000 clones, approximately 80% being singletons. Germline CDR1 SNHLY, CDR2 FYNNEI. Trimming removed 6 bases from V and 1 base from J; junction bases left unmatched: 3. This CDR3 is built from 14 residues. These data belong to a study of cytotoxic CD8 clonotypes in ibrutinib-treated CLL. At the level of the study: Complete response was seen in 2 patients and partial in approximately 25; about twelve progressed and roughly 15 stayed remitted after a median about 68 months.

Study results and limitations: Public clonotypes (which were uncommon) either contracted or remained stable on treatment. Sustained-remission and progressing patients had different sampling times. Higher circulating CD8+ T-cell counts strongly accompanied higher baseline clonality, above age-matched healthy donors.

This TCR derives from a human donor with chronic lymphocytic leukemia. The chain links TRBV2 to TRBJ1-5, with 7 bases that match TRBD1. Specimen: PBMCs, collected after 24 months of ibrutinib treatment. The CDR3 DNA sequence: TGTGCCAGCAGGACAGGGCCAAGCAATCAGCCCCAGCATTTT. This translates into CASRTGPSNQPQHF. The variable domain in full, with the rest retrieved from reference TRBV2 and TRBJ1-5, is EPEVTQTPSHQVTQMGQEVILRCVPISNHLYFYWYRQILGQKVEFLVSFYNNEISEKSEIFDDQFSVERPDGSNFTLKIRSTKLEDSAMYFCASRTGPSNQPQHFGDGTRLSIL.